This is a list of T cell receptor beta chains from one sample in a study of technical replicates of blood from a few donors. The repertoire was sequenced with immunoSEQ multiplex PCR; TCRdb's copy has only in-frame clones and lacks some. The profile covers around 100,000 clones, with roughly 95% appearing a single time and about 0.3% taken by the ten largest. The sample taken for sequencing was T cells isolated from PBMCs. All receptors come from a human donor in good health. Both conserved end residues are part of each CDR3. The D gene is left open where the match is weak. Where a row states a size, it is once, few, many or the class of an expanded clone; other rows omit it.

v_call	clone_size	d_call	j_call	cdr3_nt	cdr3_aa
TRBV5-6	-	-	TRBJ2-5	TGTGCCAGCAGCTTGGAGACAGTTGAGACCCAGTACTTC	CASSLETVETQYF
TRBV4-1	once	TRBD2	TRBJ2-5	TGCGCCAGCAGCGTACTAGCGGGAGGCACCGAGACCCAGTACTTC	CASSVLAGGTETQYF
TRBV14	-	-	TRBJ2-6	TGTGCCAGCAGCGCCGGGTTCTCTGGGGCCAACGTCCTGACTTTC	CASSAGFSGANVLTF
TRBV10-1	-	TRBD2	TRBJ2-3	TGCGCCAGCAGTCAGGCGGGAGGCGTGGATACGCAGTATTTT	CASSQAGGVDTQYF
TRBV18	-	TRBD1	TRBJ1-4	TGTGCCAGCTCACCTATTACAGGGGGCGTTGAAAAACTGTTTTTT	CASSPITGGVEKLFF
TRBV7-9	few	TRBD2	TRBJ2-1	TGTGCCAGTAGCGGGGAGCATGAGCAGTTCTTC	CASSGEHEQFF
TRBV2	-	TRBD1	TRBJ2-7	TGTGCCAGAAACAGGGGAGTAGGGACCCGAAGGCACTACGAGCAGTACTTC	CARNRGVGTRRHYEQYF
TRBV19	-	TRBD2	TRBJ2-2	TGTGCCAGTAGTGCTAGCGGGAGGAAGGCCGGGGAGCTGTTTTTT	CASSASGRKAGELFF
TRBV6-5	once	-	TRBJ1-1	TGTGCCAGCAGTTACAGCCGGGGTCGGACTGAAGCTTTCTTT	CASSYSRGRTEAFF
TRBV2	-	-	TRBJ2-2	TGTGCCAGCATTCTGTTAGCGGGGGAGCTGTTTTTT	CASILLAGELFF
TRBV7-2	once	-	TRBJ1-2	TGTGCCAGCAGCTTACCCTCACAGGGAGCGTCTTATGGCTACACCTTC	CASSLPSQGASYGYTF
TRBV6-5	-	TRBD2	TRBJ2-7	TGTGCCAGCAGTTACTCCCCTAGCGGGGGGTACGAGCAGTACTTC	CASSYSPSGGYEQYF
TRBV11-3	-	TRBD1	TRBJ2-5	TGTGCCAGCAGCTCTTTCCGGGACAGGGTCAGGGAGACCCAGTACTTC	CASSSFRDRVRETQYF
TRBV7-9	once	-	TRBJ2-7	TGTGCCAGCAGCCCTTCGGCTCAGGGGCGATTATACGAGCAGTACTTC	CASSPSAQGRLYEQYF
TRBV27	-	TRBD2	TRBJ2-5	TGTGCCAGCAGTGCTATTATAGCGGGCCGGGAGGAGACCCAGTACTTC	CASSAIIAGREETQYF
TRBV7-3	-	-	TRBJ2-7	TGTGCCAGCAGCTCCAGCGGACTAGGGGGCTACGAGCAGTACTTC	CASSSSGLGGYEQYF
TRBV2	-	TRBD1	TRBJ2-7	TGTGCCAGCTACCGGGACAGGAGCTCCTACGAGCAGTACTTC	CASYRDRSSYEQYF
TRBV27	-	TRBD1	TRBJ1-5	TGTGCCAGCAGTTTATTTACAGGACAGGGAGTTCAGCCCCAGCATTTT	CASSLFTGQGVQPQHF
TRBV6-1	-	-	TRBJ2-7	TGTGCCAGCAGTTCGATAGCGATCTCCTACGAGCAGTACTTC	CASSSIAISYEQYF
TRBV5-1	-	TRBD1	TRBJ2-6	TGCGCCAGCAGCGCGACAGGGACTGGGGCCAACGTCCTGACTTTC	CASSATGTGANVLTF
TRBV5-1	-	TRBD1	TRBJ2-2	TGCGCCAGCAGCGTTGGACAGGACACCGGGGAGCTGTTTTTT	CASSVGQDTGELFF
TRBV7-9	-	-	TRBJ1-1	TGTGCCAGCAGCCACCTGGGACAAAGAGAAGCTTTCTTT	CASSHLGQREAFF
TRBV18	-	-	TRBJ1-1	TGTGCCAGCCGGGACATTAATGAAGCTTTCTTT	CASRDINEAFF
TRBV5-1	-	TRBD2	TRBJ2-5	TGCGCCAGCAGCCCTTCGTCTAGCGGGAGGCTGCCAGAGACCCAGTACTTC	CASSPSSSGRLPETQYF
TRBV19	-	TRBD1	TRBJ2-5	TGTGCCAGTAAGGGCCCTCCAGGGGGCAAGTACCAAGAGACCCAGTACTTC	CASKGPPGGKYQETQYF
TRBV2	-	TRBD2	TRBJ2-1	TGTGCCAGCAGTGGCAGACGGGAGGGCCACAATGAGCAGTTCTTC	CASSGRREGHNEQFF
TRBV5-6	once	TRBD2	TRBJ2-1	TGTGCCAGCAGCTTATGGGAGGGCCGCTACAATGAGCAGTTCTTC	CASSLWEGRYNEQFF
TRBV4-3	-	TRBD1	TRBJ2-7	TGCGCCAGCAGCCTTTCCTCAGGGACAGGGGGCGAGCAGTACTTC	CASSLSSGTGGEQYF
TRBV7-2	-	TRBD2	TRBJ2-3	TGTGCCAGCAGCTTCCTAGCGGGAGATCCAACAGATACGCAGTATTTT	CASSFLAGDPTDTQYF
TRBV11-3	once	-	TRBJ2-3	TGTGCCAGCAGCTATGCGGACAGGACGGGGGGCACAGATACGCAGTATTTT	CASSYADRTGGTDTQYF
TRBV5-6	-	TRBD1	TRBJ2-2	TGTGCCAGCAGCCCGATCAGGGGGCGAAGGACCGGGGAGCTGTTTTTT	CASSPIRGRRTGELFF
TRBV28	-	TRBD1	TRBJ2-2	TGTGCCAGCAGTTTATACCCGGACAGGGGACGGGAGCTGTTTTTT	CASSLYPDRGRELFF
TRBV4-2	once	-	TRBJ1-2	TGTGCCAGCAGTCAGAGGGTAGGCGGCGGCTACACCTTC	CASSQRVGGGYTF
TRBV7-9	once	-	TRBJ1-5	TGTGCCAGCAGCTCCGACAGTTTTGGCAATCAGCCCCAGCATTTT	CASSSDSFGNQPQHF
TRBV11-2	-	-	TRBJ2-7	TGTGCCAGCAGTCTTCGGACTGGCGCCTACGAGCAGTACTTC	CASSLRTGAYEQYF
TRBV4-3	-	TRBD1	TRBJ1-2	TGCGCCAGCAGCCAAGAGGAGGACAGGGGTGGCTACACCTTC	CASSQEEDRGGYTF
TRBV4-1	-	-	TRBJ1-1	TGCGCCAGCCAATTGACAGAAATGAACACTGAAGCTTTCTTT	CASQLTEMNTEAFF
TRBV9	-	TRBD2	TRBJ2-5	TGTGCCAGCAGCCTCGGACTAGCGGAGGGGGGAGAGACCCAGTACTTC	CASSLGLAEGGETQYF
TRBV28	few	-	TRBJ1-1	TGTGCCAGCAGTTTGCCTAAGATCCTCTTGAACACTGAAGCTTTCTTT	CASSLPKILLNTEAFF
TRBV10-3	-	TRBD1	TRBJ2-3	TGTGCCATCAATACAGGGGCAGATACGCAGTATTTT	CAINTGADTQYF
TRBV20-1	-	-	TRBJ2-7	TGCAGTGCTCTACAGGGCTACGAGCAGTACTTC	CSALQGYEQYF
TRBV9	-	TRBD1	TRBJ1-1	TGTGCCAGCAGCCCACCAAGTAAGGGGGCCAGGACTGAAGCTTTCTTT	CASSPPSKGARTEAFF
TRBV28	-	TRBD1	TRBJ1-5	TGTGCCAGCAGTTTGCCGGGACAGAGCAATCAGCCCCAGCATTTT	CASSLPGQSNQPQHF
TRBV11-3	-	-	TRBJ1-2	TGTGCCAGCAGCGGGCACGGTTGGTATGGTAACTATGGCTACACCTTC	CASSGHGWYGNYGYTF
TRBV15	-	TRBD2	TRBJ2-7	TGTGCCACCAGCAGAGATCTAGCGGGCTCCTACGAGCAGTACTTC	CATSRDLAGSYEQYF
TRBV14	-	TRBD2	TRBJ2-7	TGTGCCAGCAGCCAAATCAGTAGCGGGATGGGGGAGCAGTACTTC	CASSQISSGMGEQYF
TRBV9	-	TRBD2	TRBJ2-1	TGTGCCAGCAGCTGGGGGGGAAATAACAATGAGCAGTTCTTC	CASSWGGNNNEQFF
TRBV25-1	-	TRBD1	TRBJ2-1	TGTGCCAGCAGTGACCCTTGGGACAGGGAATACGACAATGAGCAGTTCTTC	CASSDPWDREYDNEQFF
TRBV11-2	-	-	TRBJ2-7	TGTGCCAGCAGCTCCCTTGAATTTGGGTTAGGGCGGGTGCACGAGCAGTACTTC	CASSSLEFGLGRVHEQYF
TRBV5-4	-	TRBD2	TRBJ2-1	TGTGCCAGCAGCCGCGAAGGGGGGGGACTAGCGGGTTCCTACAATGAGCAGTTCTTC	CASSREGGGLAGSYNEQFF
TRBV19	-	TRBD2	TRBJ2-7	TGTGCCAGTAGTATAGGTAGCGGGAGCTACGAGCAGTACTTC	CASSIGSGSYEQYF
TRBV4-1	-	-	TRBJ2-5	TGCGCCAGCAGCTCTAGATTGGGGGAGGTGGCCCAGTACTTC	CASSSRLGEVAQYF
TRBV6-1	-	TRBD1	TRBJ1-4	TGTGCCAGCAGTGGGACAATACAGGGGTATAATGAAAAACTGTTTTTT	CASSGTIQGYNEKLFF
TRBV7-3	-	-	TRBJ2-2	TGTGCCAGCAGCTTTGGACATGCCGGGGAGCTGTTTTTT	CASSFGHAGELFF
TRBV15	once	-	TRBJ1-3	TGTGCCACCAGCAGAGATCAATTCAGGCCCATCTCTGGAAACACCATATATTTT	CATSRDQFRPISGNTIYF
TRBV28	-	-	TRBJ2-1	TGTGCCAGCAGTTCCTCCGGGACTGTCTACAATGAGCAGTTCTTC	CASSSSGTVYNEQFF
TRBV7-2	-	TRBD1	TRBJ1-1	TGTGCCAGCAGCTTATACAGGGGTGGGAACACTGAAGCTTTCTTT	CASSLYRGGNTEAFF
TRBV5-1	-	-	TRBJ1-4	TGCGCCAGCAGCTTGAATGGTGACAGTTTTAATGAAAAACTGTTTTTT	CASSLNGDSFNEKLFF
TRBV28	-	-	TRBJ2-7	TGTGCCAGCAGTTTACTAGCGAACACCTACGAGCAGTACTTC	CASSLLANTYEQYF